This T cell receptor beta chain was sequenced in a study of blood T cell repertoires in COVID-19. Study summary: The cDNA or gDNA used as material had been derived from T cells, B-cell-depleted T cells, or PBMCs.

Original data processing: Using reference gene primer amplification, nucleated cell counts were estimated. Repertoires were generated with immunoSEQ multiplex PCR, while TCRdb's copy carries only in-frame clones and drops some. V and J calls plus clone size are reproduced from that table; the DNA served to infer D and trimming. Among about 75,000 clones, 88% were seen once, and the ten largest hold approximately 19%. This CDR3 comprises 16 residues. Germline V lookup: CDR1 MNHNY, CDR2 SVGAGI (reference sequence). The V segment lost 5 bases and the J segment 1 base; nucleotides outside the gene matches: 7.

The chain links TRBV6-6 to TRBJ1-1, with 10 bases that match TRBD1. The receptor's source is a human donor in a cohort sampled during active COVID-19. Sequencing was performed on peripheral blood. CDR3 in amino acids: CASSNTGTGANTEAFF. The CDR3 DNA reads TGTGCCAGCAGTAACACAGGGACAGGGGCGAACACTGAAGCTTTCTTT.